This T cell receptor (beta chain) derives from a study of cytomegalovirus exposure and HLA in healthy donors. As to this clone: Its antigen is not known.

Both 60 Vbeta primers and 13 Jbeta primers went into the PCR. The table came from immunoSEQ multiplex PCR; TCRdb's copy has only in-frame clones and leaves some out. This table holds 110,000 or so clones, 74% found once. Germline CDR1 reads MDHEN; CDR2 reads SYDVKM. This CDR3 is built from 13 residues. Trimming removed 3 bases at V and 8 bases at J, with 13 bases between. Overall study results and limits: When presence/absence was analysed, sequencing depth was taken to be roughly uniform across donors.

The V call is TRBV28, the J call TRBJ1-2; possibly TRBD1 for D (5 bases). The sequence was obtained from a woman between 35 and 50 years old in good health and CMV-seropositive. Sequenced input: PBMCs. The CDR3 protein is CASSFNGGEGYTF. Written as DNA, the CDR3 is TGTGCCAGCAGTTTTAACGGGGGTGAGGGCTACACCTTC.